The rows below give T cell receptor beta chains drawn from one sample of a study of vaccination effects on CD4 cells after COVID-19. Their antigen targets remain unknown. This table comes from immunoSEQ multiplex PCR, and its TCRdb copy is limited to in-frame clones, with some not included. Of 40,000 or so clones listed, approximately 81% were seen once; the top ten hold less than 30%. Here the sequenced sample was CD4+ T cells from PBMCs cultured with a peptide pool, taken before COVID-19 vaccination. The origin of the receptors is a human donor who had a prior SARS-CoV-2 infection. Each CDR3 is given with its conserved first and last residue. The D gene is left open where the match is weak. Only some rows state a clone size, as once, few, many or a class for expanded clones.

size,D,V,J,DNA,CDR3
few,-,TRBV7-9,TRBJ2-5,TGTGCCAGCAGCCCCCCGGCAGGTCTACTACAAGAGACCCAGTACTTC,CASSPPAGLLQETQYF
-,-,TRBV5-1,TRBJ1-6,TGCGCCAGCAGCGCCCAGGGTTTTTATAATTCACCCCTCCACTTT,CASSAQGFYNSPLHF
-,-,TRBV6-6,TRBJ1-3,TGTGCCAGCAGTTATGGCGGCTCTGGAAACACCATATATTTT,CASSYGGSGNTIYF
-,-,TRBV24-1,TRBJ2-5,TGTGCCACCAGTGACCCCACCCTGGAGACCCAGTACTTC,CATSDPTLETQYF
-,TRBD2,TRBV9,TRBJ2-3,TGTGCCAGCAGCATCGGACTAGCGGGAGTCTTAGATACGCAGTATTTT,CASSIGLAGVLDTQYF
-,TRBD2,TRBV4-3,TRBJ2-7,TGCGCCAGCAGCCAGAGGCGGGAGTCGTACGAGCAGTACTTC,CASSQRRESYEQYF
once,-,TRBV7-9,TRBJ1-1,TGTGCCAGCAGCCGAATAATCGAGGCCGGACGTTTGGAGGAAGCTTTCTTT,CASSRIIEAGRLEEAFF
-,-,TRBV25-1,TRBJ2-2,TGTGCCAGCAGTGAGGAGAACACCGGGGAGCTGTTTTTT,CASSEENTGELFF
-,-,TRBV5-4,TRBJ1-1,TGTGCCAGCAGCTTTACCGAGGGGGGCGTCACTGAAGCTTTCTTT,CASSFTEGGVTEAFF
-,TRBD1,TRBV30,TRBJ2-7,TGTGCCTGGAGTAGACAGGGTGCCTTGGGGTACTTC,CAWSRQGALGYF
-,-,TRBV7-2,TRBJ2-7,TGTGCCAGCAGCCACGACAGGCTCGGCGAGCAGTACTTC,CASSHDRLGEQYF